Listed below are T cell receptor beta chains from one sample, sequenced in a study of blood T cells in healthy people across ages. TCRdb re-derived calls from the 5' RACE reads in MiXCR, one entry per CDR3 protein. The table shows about 650,000 distinct CDR3 sequences, with more than 45% occurring only once. Sequencing input: blood. The receptors shown here come from an elderly woman in good health. The CDR3 runs from the conserved cysteine through the conserved F or W. The order of the fields is J gene, clone size, D gene, V gene, CDR3 protein, CDR3 DNA. A D gene is named only where the DNA matches it firmly. A clone size is listed for some rows: how often the clone was seen (once, few, many), or a class if it is expanded.

>TRBJ2-3|many|.|TRBV7-2
CASSSPGSSTDTQYF
TGTGCCAGCAGCTCTCCAGGGTCTAGCACAGATACGCAGTATTTT
>TRBJ2-3|.|TRBD2|TRBV5-1
CASSSIAGVTDTQYF
TGCGCCAGCAGCTCAATAGCGGGGGTTACAGATACGCAGTATTTT
>TRBJ2-7|many|TRBD1|TRBV4-2
CASSQPGQPYEQYF
TGTGCCAGCAGCCAACCGGGACAGCCCTACGAGCAGTACTTC
>TRBJ1-2|.|.|TRBV20-1
CSASRQSNYGYTF
TGCAGTGCCTCGAGGCAGTCTAACTATGGCTACACCTTC
>TRBJ2-1|.|.|TRBV20-1
CSARWAGVYNEQFF
TGCAGTGCTAGGTGGGCGGGCGTATACAATGAGCAGTTCTTC
>TRBJ2-7|.|.|TRBV12-3/TRBV12-4
CASSPGRWTSYEQYF
TGTGCCAGCAGTCCGGGACGGTGGACTTCCTACGAGCAGTACTTC
>TRBJ2-5|.|.|TRBV5-1
CAGSLGRLKETQYF
TGCGCCGGCAGCTTGGGACGGCTTAAAGAGACCCAGTACTTC
>TRBJ2-1|.|TRBD2|TRBV24-1
CATGGLATNNEQFF
TGTGCCACCGGGGGACTAGCGACTAACAATGAGCAGTTCTTC
>TRBJ2-3|many|TRBD1|TRBV20-1
CSARIPGQMGTQYF
TGCAGTGCTAGGATACCGGGACAGATGGGTACGCAGTATTTT
>TRBJ2-7|.|.|TRBV10-3
CAINLDSSSLEQYF
TGTGCCATCAATCTTGACTCGTCTTCCCTCGAGCAGTACTTC